This is a list of T cell receptor beta chains from one sample in a study of T-cell memory formation after mild COVID-19. Each CDR3 protein gets one entry after TCRdb re-called the 5' RACE reads with MiXCR. The table lists fewer than 700,000 distinct CDR3 sequences, less than 25% of them singletons. The sample consisted of PBMCs or a T cell subset sorted from them (not recorded which). All receptors come from an adult woman who had mild COVID-19 (a few samples of this study predate the infection). Cell type and time point are not known. Both conserved end residues are part of each CDR3. A D gene is named only where the DNA matches it firmly. Clone size is given for some rows only: seen once, a few or many times, or a class if the clone is expanded.

v_call: TRBV7-2
j_call: TRBJ2-5
d_call: -
clone_size: -
cdr3_aa: CASSPGSGLGSETQYF
cdr3_nt: TGTGCCAGCAGTCCCGGGTCAGGGCTGGGGTCAGAGACCCAGTACTTC

v_call: TRBV27
j_call: TRBJ1-5
d_call: -
clone_size: many
cdr3_aa: CASSSSSTQPQHF
cdr3_nt: TGTGCCAGCAGTTCCAGCAGTACTCAGCCCCAGCATTTT

v_call: TRBV24-1
j_call: TRBJ2-1
d_call: -
clone_size: -
cdr3_aa: CATSDGDFAYNEQFF
cdr3_nt: TGTGCCACCAGTGATGGGGACTTCGCCTACAATGAGCAGTTCTTC

v_call: TRBV5-5
j_call: TRBJ1-1
d_call: -
clone_size: -
cdr3_aa: CASSLLANTEAFF
cdr3_nt: TGTGCCAGCAGCTTGCTCGCAAACACTGAAGCTTTCTTT

v_call: TRBV9
j_call: TRBJ2-7
d_call: TRBD1
clone_size: -
cdr3_aa: CASSAGTGGFLYEQYF
cdr3_nt: TGTGCCAGCAGCGCCGGGACAGGGGGCTTCCTCTACGAGCAGTACTTC

v_call: TRBV4-1
j_call: TRBJ1-1
d_call: -
clone_size: once
cdr3_aa: CASSPEGAQAFF
cdr3_nt: TGCGCCAGCAGCCCAGAAGGGGCTCAAGCTTTCTTT

v_call: TRBV4-1
j_call: TRBJ2-7
d_call: -
clone_size: many
cdr3_aa: CASSQEAAPGYEQYF
cdr3_nt: TGCGCCAGCAGCCAAGAGGCCGCACCGGGTTACGAGCAGTACTTC

v_call: TRBV6-6
j_call: TRBJ1-1
d_call: -
clone_size: -
cdr3_aa: CASSYSGDLNTEAFF
cdr3_nt: TGTGCCAGCAGTTACTCGGGAGACCTGAACACTGAAGCTTTCTTT

v_call: TRBV7-3
j_call: TRBJ1-3
d_call: -
clone_size: -
cdr3_aa: CASSGTAIYF
cdr3_nt: TGTGCCAGCAGCGGAACCGCCATATATTTT

v_call: TRBV7-9
j_call: TRBJ1-2
d_call: -
clone_size: once
cdr3_aa: CASSSSRTARLGYTF
cdr3_nt: TGTGCCAGCAGCTCCTCCCGGACCGCCCGGTTGGGCTACACCTTC